This record concerns one T cell receptor beta chain sequence. This record comes from a study of T cells in Graves' hyperthyroidism and ophthalmopathy. TCR beta CDR3 regions were amplified from RNA. RT-PCR in the first round (using the HTBI primer set) targeted the TCR CDR3. TCRdb independently ran MiXCR on the multiplex PCR reads; one entry per CDR3 protein. Of about 640,000 distinct CDR3 sequences listed, less than 25% are singletons. Germline trimming cut 5 bases from V and 5 bases from J; bases unmatched to any gene: 8. The CDR3 totals 14 residues. Germline V gives CDR1 MNHEY, CDR2 SVGEGT. This chain connects TRBV6-2 or TRBV6-3 to TRBJ2-7; 8 nucleotides line up with TRBD1. Sequencing was carried out using blood. The receptor's source is a man aged 25-40 years with Graves' ophthalmopathy. The CDR3 sequence is CASSPQGAVNEQYF. CDR3 coding DNA: TGTGCCAGCAGTCCTCAGGGGGCGGTCAACGAGCAGTACTTC.